The next 9 T cell receptor beta chains were all read from a single sample in a study of shared clonotypes between healthy human individuals. Here immunoSEQ multiplex PCR was the method, and the copy in TCRdb shows in-frame clones only, minus some. The data hold 470,000 or so clones, with approximately 84% observed a single time. The sequenced material came from PBMCs. The source is a middle-aged woman in good health. Some clones in this sample may be carry-over from other donors' samples.

The chain uses TRBV4-1 and TRBJ1-2; tentative D call: TRBD1 (6 bases). Between the trimmed V and J ends, which lost 8 bases and 8 bases, there was a span of 24 bases. Germline CDR1 and CDR2: MGHRA and YSYEKL. CDR3 length: 15 amino acids. CDR3 sequence reads: CASPFRGQEGEGYTF. In DNA, the CDR3 is TGCGCCAGCCCCTTCAGGGGTCAAGAGGGGGAAGGCTACACCTTC.

The chain joins TRBV7-2 to TRBJ2-3; D remains unclear. Trimming pared 7 bases from V and 4 bases from J, leaving 12 bases between. CDR1 is SGHTA, CDR2 FQGNSA, per germline. The CDR3 totals 13 residues. CDR3 DNA: TGTGCCAGCATCCCTGTTATCCCAGATACGCAGTATTTT. This codes for CASIPVIPDTQYF.

V gene TRBV11-3 combines with J gene TRBJ2-7; no firm D call. The CDR3 length is 14 residues. The germline V gene encodes CDR1 SGHNT and CDR2 YENEEA. V was trimmed by 10 bases and J by 3 bases, leaving 19 bases between them. CDR3 amino acids: CAKSRHSTHYEQYF. In DNA, the CDR3 is TGTGCCAAAAGCCGTCACAGCACACACTACGAGCAGTACTTC.

Turning to this clone: This probably arose from a read error, given a far larger clone one base away. This chain connects TRBV5-1 to TRBJ1-1; D might be TRBD1 (5 bases). The CDR3 covers 11 residues. V was cut by 7 bases and J by 3 bases, with 7 bases left in between. The germline CDR1 and CDR2 sequences are SGHRS and YFSETQ. The DNA for the CDR3 is TGCGCCAGCCGGGGGGACACTGAAGCTTTCTTT. Translation gives CASRGDTEAFF.

This chain connects TRBV5-1 to TRBJ1-2; tentatively, D is TRBD1 (5 bases). The CDR3 runs 14 residues. The ends were cut back, 3 bases at V and 4 bases at J, with 13 bases in the middle. The germline CDR1 and CDR2 sequences are SGHRS and YFSETQ. CDR3 nucleotide sequence: TGCGCCAGCAGCTCCCGGGACGGGCTCTATGGCTACACCTTC. This translates into CASSSRDGLYGYTF.

A note on this clone: A read error is likely here: a far larger clone is one base away. In nucleotides, the CDR3 is TGTGCCAGCAGTGCTATGCTCGACAGGGTTCCCTACGAGCAGTACTTC. Its translation: CASSAMLDRVPYEQYF. The chain is built from TRBV28 and TRBJ2-7; TRBD1 matches 7 bases. This CDR3 has 16 residues. Looked up from germline, CDR1 is MDHEN and CDR2 is SYDVKM. J gave up 2 bases and V 5 bases, and 12 bases lay outside the gene matches.

CDR3 protein: CASSLQGVNTGELFF. The DNA for the CDR3 is TGTGCCAGCAGTCTACAGGGGGTGAACACCGGGGAGCTGTTTTTT. The V and J genes are TRBV27 and TRBJ2-2; 8 bases match TRBD1. Trimming at V came to 5 bases and at J to 1 base, leaving 3 bases not matched to a gene. CDR1 is MNHEY and CDR2 is SMNVEV in the germline V gene (reference sequence). This CDR3 region has 15 residues.

This clone was observed once. The chain employs TRBV11-2 and TRBJ1-2, with D perhaps TRBD1 (5 bases). Germline CDR1 reads SGHAT; CDR2 reads FQNNGV. Between the trimmed V and J ends, which lost 11 bases and 0 bases, there was a span of 16 bases. The CDR3 extends over 14 amino acids. CDR3: CADPREGPNYGYTF. CDR3 in DNA: TGTGCCGACCCCAGGGAGGGACCTAACTATGGCTACACCTTC.

Written as DNA, the CDR3 is TGTGCCAGCAGGTCCGGGACGGTTACCTATGGCTACACCTTC. Encoded protein: CASRSGTVTYGYTF. The chain has TRBV28 and TRBJ1-2, with a weak D call TRBD1 (5 bases). The germline CDR1 and CDR2 sequences are MDHEN and SYDVKM. The CDR3 sequence is 14 residues long. V was pared by 6 bases and J by 4 bases, with 15 bases between.